Each of the 15 T cell receptor beta chains below was sequenced from the same sample in a study of control samples from healthy donors and cancer patients (dated by TCRdb to 2018 to 2021). Library prep was done by the immunoSEQ multiplex PCR assay. TCRdb stores this immuneACCESS table with in-frame sequences only. Part of the clones is absent; in the studies checked, under half of the shortfall reflects unresolved V genes, and no reason is known for the rest. This sample comprises around 140,000 clones, 90% to 95% of them detected only once. The ten largest make up around 13% of the sample. Specimen: blood. The receptors were sampled from a man aged 35 to 55 in good health.

The rearrangement joins TRBV7-8 to TRBJ1-1; a weak D match, TRBD1 (6 bases). V lost 1 base and J 8 bases, leaving 17 bases between the germline ends. The CDR3 has 15 residues. Germline CDR1 SGHVS, CDR2 FQNEAQ. Written as DNA, the CDR3 is TGTGCCAGCAGCTTAGACAGAGTTAGACAGGACGAAGCTTTCTTT. It specifies CASSLDRVRQDEAFF.

The rearrangement uses TRBV18 and TRBJ2-1, with 7 nucleotides matching TRBD2. The V gene end was trimmed by 3 bases and the J gene end by 2 bases; junction bases not matched to a gene: 7. This CDR3 spans 16 amino acids. Germline V gene lookup returns CDR1 KGHSH and CDR2 LQKENI. The CDR3 protein is CASSPKAGAPYNEQFF. CDR3 DNA sequence: TGTGCCAGCTCACCCAAGGCGGGAGCCCCCTACAATGAGCAGTTCTTC.

This rearrangement joins TRBV5-6 to TRBJ2-1; tentative D call: TRBD2 (7 bases). This CDR3 region has 17 residues. CDR1 is SGHDT, CDR2 YYEEEE, per germline. The V end was cut by 2 bases, the J end by 0 bases, with 15 bases between. This CDR3 reads CASSFLAEGVSYNEQFF. The DNA of the CDR3 is TGTGCCAGCAGCTTCCTAGCGGAGGGGGTCTCCTACAATGAGCAGTTCTTC.

This chain joins TRBV19 and TRBJ2-1; TRBD2 aligns across 10 bases. V shed 0 bases and J 8 bases; nucleotides not matched to a gene: 4. There are 15 residues in the CDR3. CDR1 and CDR2 from the germline V gene are LNHDA and SQIVND (reference sequence). The CDR3 nucleotides read TGTGCCAGTAGTATAGATTCTCTAGCGGGAGATGAGCAGTTCTTC. Residues: CASSIDSLAGDEQFF.

A single count supports this clone. This chain connects TRBV6-5 to TRBJ2-2; D possibly matches TRBD1 or TRBD2 (5 bases each). The CDR3 consists of 13 residues. V lost 6 bases to trimming and J lost 5 bases, with 10 bases between them. Germline CDR1 MNHEY, CDR2 SVGAGI. In nucleotides, the CDR3 is TGTGCCAGCAGGAGGGACCTGACCGGGGAGCTGTTTTTT. It encodes CASRRDLTGELFF.

The chain joins TRBV7-6 to TRBJ2-5, with a possible D match to TRBD2 (5 bases). The length of the CDR3 is 15 residues. Germline V gene sequence: CDR1 SGHVS, CDR2 FNYEAQ. Trimming shortened V by 7 bases and J by 2 bases, and 17 bases separated the two germline ends. CDR3: CASTLRAHGQETQYF. Written as DNA, the CDR3 is TGTGCCAGCACCCTGAGGGCACATGGACAAGAGACCCAGTACTTC. The complete variable domain, with remaining parts taken from reference TRBV7-6 and TRBJ2-5, reads GAGVSQSPRYKVTKRGQDVALRCDPISGHVSLYWYRQALGQGPEFLTYFNYEAQQDKSGLPNDRFSAERPEGSISTLTIQRTEQRDSAMYRCASTLRAHGQETQYFGPGTRLLVL.

The gene calls are TRBV27 and TRBJ2-1; perhaps TRBD2 as D (5 bases). Germline V gene sequence: CDR1 MNHEY, CDR2 SMNVEV (reference sequence). The CDR3 totals 14 residues. Trimming removed 4 bases at V and 7 bases at J, with 14 bases between. The CDR3 is CASSSTRGKNEQFF. CDR3 coding DNA: TGTGCCAGCAGTTCAACCCGGGGAAAAAATGAGCAGTTCTTC.

The V call is TRBV7-2, the J call TRBJ1-4; 9 bases agree with TRBD1. Germline trimming cut 5 bases from V and 3 bases from J; bases unmatched to any gene: 1. CDR1 and CDR2 from the germline V gene are SGHTA and FQGNSA. The CDR3 totals 14 residues. DNA for the CDR3: TGTGCCAGCAGCCGGGACAGGGCTAATGAAAAACTGTTTTTT. Translating gives CASSRDRANEKLFF.

The chain uses TRBV9 and TRBJ1-1; perhaps TRBD1 as D (5 bases). The CDR3 covers 14 residues. Trimming took 0 bases from V and 6 from J, leaving 12 bases between them. The germline V gene encodes CDR1 SGDLS and CDR2 YYNGEE. The CDR3 loop is CASSVVGGMSEAFF. CDR3 bases: TGTGCCAGCAGCGTAGTGGGGGGGATGTCTGAAGCTTTCTTT. The entire variable domain, with the rest obtained from reference TRBV9 and TRBJ1-1, is as follows: DSGVTQTPKHLITATGQRVTLRCSPRSGDLSVYWYQQSLDQGLQFLIQYYNGEERAKGNILERFSAQQFPDLHSELNLSSLELGDSALYFCASSVVGGMSEAFFGQGTRLTVV.

The chain joins TRBV6-2 or TRBV6-3 to TRBJ1-2; D might be TRBD1 (5 bases). The CDR3 has 13 amino acids. V lost 2 bases to trimming and J lost 14 bases, with 18 bases between them. Looked up from germline, CDR1 is MNHEY and CDR2 is SVGEGT. CDR3 region: CASSYSQGGYWTF. The CDR3 DNA follows: TGTGCCAGCAGTTACAGCCAGGGCGGATATTGGACCTTC.

V usage is TRBV12-3 or TRBV12-4 and J usage is TRBJ2-2, with D perhaps TRBD2 (6 bases). V lost 11 bases and J lost 3, with 13 bases in between. This CDR3 has 13 amino acids. In nucleotides, the CDR3 is TGTGCCGGAGGGAGTAGGGACACCGGGGAGCTGTTTTTT. This translates into CAGGSRDTGELFF.

V usage is TRBV7-2 and J usage is TRBJ2-2; 14 nucleotides agree with TRBD2. The CDR3 consists of 19 residues. CDR1 is SGHTA, CDR2 FQGNSA, per germline. J lost 2 bases, V lost 4 bases, and 9 bases had no gene match. Written as DNA, the CDR3 is TGTGCCAGCAGCTCCCGCGGACTAGCGGGGGGTCCTAACACCGGGGAGCTGTTTTTT. Translated: CASSSRGLAGGPNTGELFF. The full variable domain, in which reference TRBV7-2 and TRBJ2-2 provide the parts outside the CDR3, is GAGVSQSPSNKVTEKGKDVELRCDPISGHTALYWYRQSLGQGLEFLIYFQGNSAPDKSGLPSDRFSAERTGGSVSTLTIQRTQQEDSAVYLCASSSRGLAGGPNTGELFFGEGSRLTVL.

The rearrangement joins TRBV24-1 to TRBJ2-1, with a possible D match to TRBD2 (6 bases). Germline V gene data show CDR1 as KGHDR and CDR2 as SFDVKD. The CDR3 is 13 residues long. Trimming removed 6 bases from V and 10 bases from J, with 15 bases in between. CDR3 in amino acids: CATSPLATGEQFF. The CDR3 nucleotides read TGTGCCACCAGTCCACTAGCTACGGGAGAGCAGTTCTTC.

The chain uses TRBV7-9 and TRBJ2-2; 7 positions match TRBD2. Germline V gene sequence: CDR1 SEHNR, CDR2 FQNEAQ (reference sequence). The CDR3 consists of 13 residues. The V gene end was trimmed by 5 bases and the J gene end by 7 bases; junction bases not matched to a gene: 4. The CDR3 spells CASSRGVDGELFF. The CDR3 DNA sequence: TGTGCCAGCAGCCGGGGGGTAGACGGGGAGCTGTTTTTT.

CDR3 bases: TGTGCCAGCTCACCAGCGACAGGTGAATACGAGCAGTACTTC. Its protein is CASSPATGEYEQYF. The rearrangement links TRBV18 to TRBJ2-7; D perhaps matches TRBD1 (6 bases). The CDR3 runs to 14 residues. The V end lost 2 bases, the J end lost 4 bases, and 12 bases lay between the germline ends. The germline V gene encodes CDR1 KGHSH and CDR2 LQKENI. The entire variable domain, with the rest obtained from reference TRBV18 and TRBJ2-7, is as follows: NAGVMQNPRHLVRRRGQEARLRCSPMKGHSHVYWYRQLPEEGLKFMVYLQKENIIDESGMPKERFSAEFPKEGPSILRIQQVVRGDSAAYFCASSPATGEYEQYFGPGTRLTVT.